Each of the 15 T cell receptor beta chains below was sequenced from the same sample in a study of regulatory T cells in long-lasting Graves disease. Investigators prepared the TCR beta libraries by applying iRepertoire HTBI primers and Arm-PCR of CDR3 regions. TCRdb re-called the multiplex PCR reads with MiXCR, one entry per CDR3 protein. There are about 420,000 distinct CDR3 sequences in the sample; around 17% occur only once, and 20% to 25% lies in the top ten. Sample time point: newly diagnosed GD, antithyroid drugs for less than 3 months. The TCR library used RNA extracted from PBMCs. Separately, the same data were catalogued under a study of T cells in Graves' hyperthyroidism and ophthalmopathy.

The specimen was peripheral blood mononuclear cells (PBMCs), collected at new diagnosis, from a patient treated with antithyroid drugs. The receptors derive from a woman under 30 with Graves disease.

This clonotype has only a few counts. The rearrangement joins TRBV20-1 to TRBJ2-6, with D unresolved. The CDR3 runs 12 residues. The germline gives CDR1 DFQATT, CDR2 SNEGSKA (reference sequence). V lost 4 bases, J lost 2 bases, and 3 bases lay in between. The CDR3 DNA follows: TGCAGTGCTATCCCTGGGGCCAACGTCCTGACTTTC. It yields the protein CSAIPGANVLTF.

This clonotype was observed many times. The chain is built from TRBV19 and TRBJ2-7, with 7 bases matching TRBD2. There are 14 residues in the CDR3. V lost 3 bases and J lost 1; bases outside the gene matches: 3. Germline V gives CDR1 LNHDA, CDR2 SQIVND (reference sequence). The CDR3 DNA reads as TGTGCCAGTAGTATGGGAGGGATTTCCTACGAGCAGTACTTC. As protein: CASSMGGISYEQYF.

This clonotype has ten or more counts. The chain links TRBV4-2 to TRBJ2-7, with no clear D. Trimming took off 1 base at V and 5 bases at J, with 6 bases between the two ends. Per germline, CDR1 LGHNA and CDR2 YNFKEQ. There are 12 residues in the CDR3. The chain's CDR3 is CASSQVSHEQYF. As DNA, the CDR3 is TGTGCCAGCAGCCAAGTCAGCCACGAGCAGTACTTC.

This clonotype was counted ten times or more. V is TRBV7-2 and J is TRBJ2-2; D may be TRBD2 (5 bases). The CDR3 extends over 13 amino acids. Trimming left V 1 base short and J 7 bases short, with 7 bases between. Germline V gene lookup returns CDR1 SGHTA and CDR2 FQGNSA. The CDR3 protein is CASSLVGIGELFF. The DNA for the CDR3 is TGTGCCAGCAGCTTAGTCGGGATCGGGGAGCTGTTTTTT.

V and J are TRBV7-3 and TRBJ2-6; unclear D gene. CDR1 and CDR2 (germline): SGHTA, FQGTGA. The CDR3 spans 14 residues. V lost 4 bases, J lost 2 bases, and 6 bases lay in between. The CDR3 region has the DNA TGTGCCAGCAGCTCGGATCCTGGGGCCAACGTCCTGACTTTC. Encoded protein: CASSSDPGANVLTF.

This clonotype has a handful of counts. The chain has TRBV27 and TRBJ2-7, with 8 bases fitting TRBD2. The CDR3 contains 14 residues. Germline values: CDR1 MNHEY, CDR2 SMNVEV (reference sequence). The J segment lost 6 bases and the V segment lost 7 bases, leaving 11 bases of the junction unmatched. The CDR3: CASMTQRELREQYF. CDR3 sequence (DNA): TGTGCCAGCATGACCCAGCGGGAGCTCCGCGAGCAGTACTTC.

The sample holds many counts of this clonotype. The rearrangement links TRBV7-9 to TRBJ2-3; D remains unclear. This CDR3 is 12 amino acids long. The V end lost 5 bases, the J end lost 8 bases, and 11 bases lay between the germline ends. CDR1 and CDR2 from the germline V gene are SEHNR and FQNEAQ (reference sequence). In DNA, the CDR3 is TGTGCCAGCAGCAATCGGTCGAGTACGCAGTATTTT. It codes for CASSNRSSTQYF. Drawing the rest from reference TRBV7-9 and TRBJ2-3, the complete variable domain is DTGVSQNPRHKITKRGQNVTFRCDPISEHNRLYWYRQTLGQGPEFLTYFQNEAQLEKSRLLSDRFSAERPKGSFSTLEIQRTEQGDSAMYLCASSNRSSTQYFGPGTRLTVL.

This clonotype was counted only a few times. This chain links TRBV28 with TRBJ1-5, with TRBD1 identical over 10 bases. V lost 3 bases and J lost 6; bases outside the gene matches: 8. Germline CDR1 and CDR2: MDHEN and SYDVKM. This CDR3 is built from 16 residues. CDR3 residues: CASSLTQTGGSQPQHF. DNA of the CDR3: TGTGCCAGCAGTTTGACCCAGACAGGGGGCAGTCAGCCCCAGCATTTT.

This chain connects TRBV6-1 to TRBJ2-7, with 8 bases lining up with TRBD1. CDR1 is MNHNS, CDR2 SASEGT, per germline. The CDR3 extends over 14 amino acids. V shed 6 bases, J shed 4 bases, and the junction held 8 bases outside the gene matches. The CDR3 coding sequence is TGTGCCAGCAGAGCCCCGGGACAGGCTTACGAGCAGTACTTC. It codes for CASRAPGQAYEQYF.

This clonotype was seen many times. The chain couples TRBV5-1 to TRBJ1-1; TRBD1 might be the D (6 bases). The germline gives CDR1 SGHRS, CDR2 YFSETQ. The CDR3 has 16 amino acids. The germline V and J ends were trimmed by 0 bases and 6 bases, with 18 bases remaining between them. DNA for the CDR3: TGCGCCAGCAGCTTGGGCCAACAGGGACTTAGAGCTGAAGCTTTCTTT. Translation gives CASSLGQQGLRAEAFF.

This clonotype was seen ten or more times. The chain couples TRBV11-2 to TRBJ2-5; 7 positions agree with TRBD1. Germline CDR1 and CDR2: SGHAT and FQNNGV. The CDR3 totals 17 residues. Trimming took 0 bases from V and 1 from J; bases not matched to a gene: 8. The CDR3: CASSLDLTGFRQETQYF. The CDR3 bases are TGTGCCAGCAGCTTAGACCTGACAGGGTTCCGCCAAGAGACCCAGTACTTC.

The rearrangement uses TRBV29-1 and TRBJ2-2; the D gene is possibly TRBD1 (5 bases). V shed 7 bases and J shed 1 base, with 7 bases lying between them. The CDR3 has 12 amino acids. The V gene's germline CDR1 is SQVTM and CDR2 ANQGSEA. CDR3 DNA: TGCAGCGCCGGACAGAACACCGGGGAGCTGTTTTTT. Encoded protein: CSAGQNTGELFF.

The chain uses TRBV6-9 and TRBJ2-1, with 7 bases that match TRBD2. The CDR3 runs to 16 residues. The J segment lost 7 bases and the V segment lost 0 bases, leaving 9 bases of the junction unmatched. Germline V gene sequence: CDR1 MNHGY, CDR2 SVAAGI. The CDR3: CASSYSAGVIFNEQFF. The CDR3 DNA sequence: TGTGCCAGCAGTTATTCGGCGGGAGTTATCTTTAATGAGCAGTTCTTC.

Of note for this clonotype: The junction and the germline gene differ at one end; a read error may be behind it. The genes are TRBV28 and TRBJ2-5; 12 nucleotides line up with TRBD2. The CDR3 covers 16 residues. Per germline, CDR1 MDHEN and CDR2 SYDVKM. This CDR3 reads CASSTTSGSVGETQYF. CDR3 nucleotides: TGTGCTAGCAGTACGACTAGCGGGAGTGTAGGAGAGACCCAGTACTTC.

This clonotype was counted at least ten times. The chain has TRBV28 and TRBJ1-6; TRBD1 aligns across 8 bases. J gave up 5 bases and V 4 bases, and 4 bases lay outside the gene matches. There are 15 residues in the CDR3. The germline V gene encodes CDR1 MDHEN and CDR2 SYDVKM. CDR3 nucleotides: TGTGCCAGCAGTTCGTGGACAGGGAATAATTCACCCCTCCACTTT. Translation gives CASSSWTGNNSPLHF.